This T cell receptor beta chain derives from a study of CD8 T cells in Susac syndrome. Study-wide background: Each patient with Susac syndrome, at the time of blood draw, was therapy-naive, on corticosteroids, or on intravenous immunoglobulin alone.

Germline V CDR1 and CDR2: SGHRS, YFSETQ. V lost 7 bases and J lost 8, with 7 bases in between. This CDR3 is built from 11 residues. cDNA came from roughly 0.47 to 1 ug RNA primed by random hexamers. immunoSEQ multiplex PCR amplified TCR beta CDR3 across 54 Vbeta, 13 Jbeta. TCRdb called the immunoSEQ multiplex PCR reads again in MiXCR, with one record for every CDR3 protein. The table records 170,000 or so distinct CDR3 sequences, roughly 95% of them present only once. The T cells that were sequenced for TCR beta were CD8+ and CD4+ cells from blood. What was sequenced was CD4+ T cells from PBMCs. The chain has TRBV5-1 and TRBJ1-6; D not certain. The TCR was taken from a human donor with Susac syndrome. This CDR3 reads CASLGDSPLHF. CDR3 sequence (DNA): TGCGCCAGCCTAGGTGATTCACCCCTCCACTTT.